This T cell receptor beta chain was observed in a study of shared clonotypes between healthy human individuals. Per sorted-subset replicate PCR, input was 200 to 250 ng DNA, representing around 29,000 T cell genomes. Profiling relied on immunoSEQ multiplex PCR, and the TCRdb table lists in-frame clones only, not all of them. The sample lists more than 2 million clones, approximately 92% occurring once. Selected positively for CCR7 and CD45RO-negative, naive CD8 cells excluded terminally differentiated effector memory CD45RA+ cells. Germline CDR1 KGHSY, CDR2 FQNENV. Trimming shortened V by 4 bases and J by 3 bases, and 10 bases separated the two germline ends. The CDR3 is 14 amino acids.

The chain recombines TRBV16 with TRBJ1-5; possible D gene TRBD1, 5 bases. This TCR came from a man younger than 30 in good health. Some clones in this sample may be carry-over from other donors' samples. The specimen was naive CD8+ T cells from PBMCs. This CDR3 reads CASSLPGFNQPQHF. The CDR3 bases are TGTGCCAGCAGCCTCCCAGGGTTCAATCAGCCCCAGCATTTT.